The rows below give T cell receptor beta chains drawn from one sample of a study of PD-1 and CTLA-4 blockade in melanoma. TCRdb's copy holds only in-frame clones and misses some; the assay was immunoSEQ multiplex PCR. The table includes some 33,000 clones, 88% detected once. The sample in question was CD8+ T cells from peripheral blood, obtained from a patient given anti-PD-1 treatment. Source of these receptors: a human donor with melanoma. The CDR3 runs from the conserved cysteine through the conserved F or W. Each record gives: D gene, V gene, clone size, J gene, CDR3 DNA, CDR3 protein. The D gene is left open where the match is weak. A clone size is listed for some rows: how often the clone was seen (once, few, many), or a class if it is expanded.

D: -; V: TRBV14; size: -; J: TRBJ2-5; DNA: TGTGCCAGCAGCTCCCCTCAAGAGACCCAGTACTTC; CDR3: CASSSPQETQYF
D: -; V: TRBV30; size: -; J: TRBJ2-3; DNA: TGTGCCTGGAGTGTAGGGCCAGATACGCAGTATTTT; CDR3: CAWSVGPDTQYF
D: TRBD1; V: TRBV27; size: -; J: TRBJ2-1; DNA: TGTGCCAGCAGTTTATCGCAACCCGGGACAGGGCACAATGAGCAGTTCTTC; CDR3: CASSLSQPGTGHNEQFF
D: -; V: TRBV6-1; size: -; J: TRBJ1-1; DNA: TGTGCCAGCAGTGAAGCCCCTGGGGGAGGCGGGAACACTGAAGCTTTCTTT; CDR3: CASSEAPGGGGNTEAFF
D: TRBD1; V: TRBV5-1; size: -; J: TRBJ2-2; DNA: TGCGCCAGCAGATCGGGGCCGGGACAGGCGAACACCGGGGAGCTGTTTTTT; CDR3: CASRSGPGQANTGELFF
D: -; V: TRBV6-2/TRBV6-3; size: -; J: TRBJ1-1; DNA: TGTGCCAGCAGTTACGGGGGACAAGGTGGAGCTTTCTTT; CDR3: CASSYGGQGGAFF
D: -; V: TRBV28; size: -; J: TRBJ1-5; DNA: TGTGCCAGCACCCCCAGCAGGGGCAATCAGCCCCAGCATTTT; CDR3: CASTPSRGNQPQHF
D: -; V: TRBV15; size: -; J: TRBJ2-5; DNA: TGTGCCACCAGCAGAGGTCTCGCAAACCACCAAGAGACCCAGTACTTC; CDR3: CATSRGLANHQETQYF
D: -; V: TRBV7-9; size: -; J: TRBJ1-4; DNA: TGTGCCAGCACCCGTAATGAAAAACTGTTTTTT; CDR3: CASTRNEKLFF
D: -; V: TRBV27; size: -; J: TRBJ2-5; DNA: TGTGCCAGCAGTTTCGGACCTAGGGAGACCCAGTACTTC; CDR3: CASSFGPRETQYF
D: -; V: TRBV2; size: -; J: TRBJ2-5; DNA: TGTGCTTATAGCCTTACGGACCGAACACGGGAGACCCAGTACTTC; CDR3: CAYSLTDRTRETQYF
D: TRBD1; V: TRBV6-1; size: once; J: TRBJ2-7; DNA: TGTGCCAGCAGTGAATGGACCGGGACAGCCTACGAGCAGTACTTC; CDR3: CASSEWTGTAYEQYF
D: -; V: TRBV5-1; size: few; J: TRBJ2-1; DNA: TGCGCCAGCAGCTTGGAGGGACCGAGCTCCTACAATGAGCAGTTCTTC; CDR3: CASSLEGPSSYNEQFF
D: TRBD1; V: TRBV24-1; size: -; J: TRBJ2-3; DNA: TGTGCCACCAGTGATTTACAGGGGGCGGAGGGAGATACGCAGTATTTT; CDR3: CATSDLQGAEGDTQYF
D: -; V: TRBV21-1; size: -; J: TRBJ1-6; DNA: -; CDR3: CASSKEGKDVAAGIFSPLHF
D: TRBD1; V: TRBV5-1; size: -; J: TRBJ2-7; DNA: TGCGCCAGCAGCCCTTGGACAGGGGAGGACGAGCAGTACTTC; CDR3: CASSPWTGEDEQYF